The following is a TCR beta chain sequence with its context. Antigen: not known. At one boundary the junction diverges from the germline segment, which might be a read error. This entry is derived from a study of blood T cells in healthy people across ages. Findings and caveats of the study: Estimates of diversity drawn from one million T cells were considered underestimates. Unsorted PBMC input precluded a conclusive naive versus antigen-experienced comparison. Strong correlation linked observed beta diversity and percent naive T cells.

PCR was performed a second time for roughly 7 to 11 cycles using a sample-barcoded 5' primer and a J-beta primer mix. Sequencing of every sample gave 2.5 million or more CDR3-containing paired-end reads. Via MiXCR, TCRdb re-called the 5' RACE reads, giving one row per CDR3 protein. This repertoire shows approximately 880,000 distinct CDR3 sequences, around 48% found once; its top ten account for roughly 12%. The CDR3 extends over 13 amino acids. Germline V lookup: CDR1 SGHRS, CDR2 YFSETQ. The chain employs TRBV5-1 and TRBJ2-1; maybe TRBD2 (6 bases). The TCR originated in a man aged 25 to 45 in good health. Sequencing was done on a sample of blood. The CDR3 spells CASSRRDHNERFF. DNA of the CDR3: TGCGCCAGCAGCCGGCGGGACCACAATGAGCGGTTCTTC.